This TCR beta chain was recovered during a study of neurological immune-mediated disorders. Trimming shortened V by 7 bases and J by 3 bases, and 8 bases separated the two germline ends. CDR1 SQVTM and CDR2 ANQGSEA come from the germline V gene. CDR3 length: 11 amino acids. TCRdb reprocessed the 5' RACE reads via MiXCR and lists one record per CDR3 protein. The profile shows more than 8,000 distinct CDR3 sequences, under 25% of them singletons. The chain uses TRBV29-1 and TRBJ2-3, with D perhaps given as TRBD1 or TRBD2 (5 bases each). Sample: CD8+ T cells from blood. This receptor was taken from a middle-aged woman with multiple sclerosis. The CDR3 bases are TGCAGCGGGGACGGGACAGATACGCAGTATTTT. Amino acid sequence: CSGDGTDTQYF.